These 26 T cell receptor beta chains originate from one sample sequenced in a study of Graves' ophthalmopathy and Graves' hyperthyroidism (dated 2018 in TCRdb). These reads were obtained on an Illumina HiSeq 2000. For repertoire sequencing, TCR beta CDR3 regions were amplified from RNA transcripts. HTBI primers and the Qiagen OneStep RT-PCR kit were used in a first-round RT-PCR, which was followed by a second-round multiplex PCR, size selection and purification. Clones were called with MiXCR by TCRdb after fastp trimmed the public reads at Q25, and only in-frame beta chains were retained. Every CDR3 protein is listed once, alongside the most common genes and DNA of its rows. This sample gives 450,000 to 600,000 distinct CDR3 sequences in total; 39% of them show up just once. The ten largest clonotypes hold roughly 4% of the sample. The sequencing input was peripheral blood or thyroid tissue (not recorded which). The receptors were gathered from an adult man with Graves' hyperthyroidism.

There are many counts of this clonotype. This sequence joins TRBV2 and TRBJ1-6, with no clear D. Trimming removed 6 bases at V and 4 bases at J, with 10 bases between. The length of the CDR3 is 14 residues. Looked up from germline, CDR1 is SNHLY and CDR2 is FYNNEI. The CDR3 protein is CASSETEYNSPLHF. As DNA, the CDR3 is TGTGCCAGCAGCGAGACGGAATATAATTCACCCCTCCACTTT. Filled out from reference TRBV2 and TRBJ1-6, the complete variable domain reads EPEVTQTPSHQVTQMGQEVILRCVPISNHLYFYWYRQILGQKVEFLVSFYNNEISEKSEIFDDQFSVERPDGSNFTLKIRSTKLEDSAMYFCASSETEYNSPLHFGNGTRLTVT.

This clonotype appeared many times. The chain combines TRBV29-1 with TRBJ1-4; 7 bases are a match to TRBD1. The CDR3 length is 14 residues. Per the germline V gene, CDR1 is SQVTM and CDR2 is ANQGSEA. Trimming removed 4 bases from V and 0 bases from J; junction bases left unmatched: 2. CDR3 protein: CSVGDSSTNEKLFF. As DNA, the CDR3 is TGCAGCGTTGGGGACAGCTCAACTAATGAAAAACTGTTTTTT.

This clonotype was observed many times. The chain recombines TRBV7-9 with TRBJ2-5, with no clear D. Germline loops: CDR1 SEHNR, CDR2 FQNEAQ (reference sequence). V was clipped by 5 bases and J by 0 bases, with 16 bases between them. This CDR3 has 16 amino acids. CDR3: CASSPTLSRDQETQYF. The DNA for the CDR3 is TGTGCCAGCAGCCCTACTCTTTCTCGTGACCAAGAGACCCAGTACTTC. The variable domain in full, completed from reference TRBV7-9 and TRBJ2-5, reads DTGVSQNPRHKITKRGQNVTFRCDPISEHNRLYWYRQTLGQGPEFLTYFQNEAQLEKSRLLSDRFSAERPKGSFSTLEIQRTEQGDSAMYLCASSPTLSRDQETQYFGPGTRLLVL.

This sequence joins TRBV5-8 and TRBJ2-7; D remains ambiguous. The ends were cut back, 4 bases at V and 3 bases at J, with 8 bases in the middle. The germline gives CDR1 SGHTS, CDR2 YDEGEE. The length of the CDR3 is 12 residues. CDR3 sequence: CASSVPHYEQYF. The CDR3 bases are TGTGCCAGCAGCGTCCCCCACTACGAGCAGTACTTC.

This clonotype was detected only a few times. This chain uses TRBV27 with TRBJ1-5; no firm D call. From germline, CDR1 is MNHEY and CDR2 SMNVEV (reference sequence). CDR3 length equals 13 residues. V dropped 0 bases and J dropped 6 bases, with 6 bases sitting between them. This CDR3 is CASSLSEFQPQHF. The CDR3 DNA reads as TGTGCCAGCAGTTTATCGGAGTTTCAGCCCCAGCATTTT.

The V call is TRBV9, the J call TRBJ2-7, with 14 bases that match TRBD2. Gene TRBJ2-1 matches the end of the DNA better, so the J call may be wrong. The CDR3 is 16 amino acids. Germline-derived CDR1 and CDR2 are SGDLS and YYNGEE. The CDR3 loop is CASSANPTSGGAEQFF. Here the CDR3 DNA reads TGTGCCAGCAGCGCCAACCCGACTAGCGGGGGGGCCGAGCAGTTCTTC.

The chain combines TRBV6-2 or TRBV6-3 with TRBJ1-2; 9 bases fit TRBD1. This CDR3 region has 13 residues. Germline-derived CDR1 and CDR2 are MNHEY and SVGEGT. With 4 bases clipped from V and 7 bases from J, the junction kept 4 bases outside the gene matches. CDR3 bases: TGTGCCAGCAGTTCCGGGACAGGGATTGGCTACACCTTC. This encodes CASSSGTGIGYTF.

There are many counts of this clonotype. The genes are TRBV19 and TRBJ2-2; no clear D gene. The V and J ends lost 6 bases and 1 base respectively, with 9 bases between them. Germline CDR1 and CDR2: LNHDA and SQIVND (reference sequence). This CDR3 has 14 residues. CDR3 bases: TGTGCCAGTAGCCTATCAATGAACACCGGGGAGCTGTTTTTT. Amino acid sequence: CASSLSMNTGELFF. Full variable domain (missing parts from reference TRBV19 and TRBJ2-2): DGGITQSPKYLFRKEGQNVTLSCEQNLNHDAMYWYRQDPGQGLRLIYYSQIVNDFQKGDIAEGYSVSREKKESFPLTVTSAQKNPTAFYLCASSLSMNTGELFFGEGSRLTVL.

This clonotype was recorded a few times. The chain recombines TRBV7-9 with TRBJ2-7; D possibly corresponds to TRBD1 (6 bases). The CDR3 runs to 15 residues. Germline CDR1 SEHNR, CDR2 FQNEAQ (reference sequence). Trimming shortened V by 6 bases and J by 7 bases, and 22 bases separated the two germline ends. CDR3 in amino acids: CASSESSTGLWEQYF. The DNA for the CDR3 is TGTGCCAGCAGTGAAAGCTCGACAGGCCTTTGGGAGCAGTACTTC.

This clonotype was seen a handful of times. The J gene is TRBJ2-3, the V gene TRBV19; tentatively, D is TRBD2 (5 bases). The CDR3 extends over 15 amino acids. V lost 1 base, J lost 5 bases, and 13 bases lay in between. CDR1 is LNHDA and CDR2 is SQIVND in the germline V gene (reference sequence). The CDR3 DNA is TGTGCCAGTAGTATAGTGGTTAGCGTGGGAGATACGCAGTATTTT. It is translated as CASSIVVSVGDTQYF.

Remarks on this clonotype: The limits of the CDR3 on the DNA are not certain, so only TCRdb's listed CDR3 is given. This rearrangement joins TRBV7-9 to TRBJ2-2; TRBD2, as called in the table, went unchecked against the DNA. From its first to its last residue, the CDR3 has 18 amino acids. CDR1 and CDR2 from the germline V gene are SEHNR and FQNEAQ (reference sequence). The CDR3 protein is CASSFYICSADSAGELFF.

This clonotype was counted many times. This chain joins TRBV5-6 and TRBJ1-3; the D is unclear. This CDR3 has 14 amino acids. CDR1 and CDR2 (germline): SGHDT, YYEEEE. Trimming pared 0 bases from V and 2 bases from J, leaving 6 bases between. The CDR3 protein is CASSLVQAGNTIYF. CDR3 nucleotides: TGTGCCAGCAGCTTGGTCCAGGCTGGAAACACCATATATTTT.

Only one count was recorded for this clonotype. The chain carries TRBV7-4 and TRBJ1-4, with D perhaps matching TRBD1 (6 bases). Germline CDR1 is SGHVT and CDR2 is SQSDAQ. The CDR3 runs to 16 residues. Trimming removed 5 bases from V and 3 bases from J, with 16 bases in between. CDR3 sequence: CASSPSGALPNEKLFF. For the CDR3, the DNA is TGTGCCAGCAGCCCGTCGGGGGCCCTGCCTAATGAAAAACTGTTTTTT.

This clonotype was observed many times. This chain links TRBV7-8 with TRBJ2-7; 8 positions agree with TRBD1. The ends lost 5 bases at V and 0 bases at J; junction bases unmatched: 6. This CDR3 region has 15 residues. Germline V lookup: CDR1 SGHVS, CDR2 FQNEAQ. The DNA for the CDR3 is TGTGCCAGCAGCGCCTCGGACAGGGTCTCCTACGAGCAGTACTTC. Amino acids: CASSASDRVSYEQYF.

The genes are TRBV6-6 and TRBJ1-4; D unclear. The V end was cut by 4 bases, the J end by 8 bases, with 11 bases between. This CDR3 region has 13 residues. CDR1 MNHNY and CDR2 SVGAGI come from the germline V gene (reference sequence). CDR3 nucleotide sequence: TGTGCCAGCAGTTGGGGAGGCGGGGAAAAACTGTTTTTT. Translating gives CASSWGGGEKLFF.

The chain uses TRBV20-1 and TRBJ1-5, with no clear D. CDR1 and CDR2 from the germline V gene are DFQATT and SNEGSKA (reference sequence). Trimming stripped 0 bases from V and 7 bases from J, with 13 bases between. The CDR3 length is 14 residues. CDR3 bases: TGCAGTGCTAGAGATTTGCTCAGCGAGCAGCCCCAGCATTTT. It specifies CSARDLLSEQPQHF.

For this clonotype: A read error may produce the germline difference seen at one junction end. The V gene is TRBV25-1, the J gene TRBJ1-1; TRBD1 might be the D (5 bases). CDR1 and CDR2 (germline): MGHDK, SYGVNS. The CDR3 length is 12 residues. The CDR3 DNA is TGTGCCAACAGTGAAAAACAGGATGAAGCTTTCTTT. Its protein is CANSEKQDEAFF.

The chain joins TRBV10-3 to TRBJ1-2, with no clear D. V was trimmed by 0 bases and J by 8 bases, leaving 13 bases between them. This CDR3 contains 14 residues. Germline CDR1 reads ENHRY; CDR2 reads SYGVKD. CDR3 nucleotide sequence: TGTGCCATCAGTGAGTCAGGGCAGTCGGAAGGCTACACCTTC. Translating it yields CAISESGQSEGYTF.

The chain links TRBV29-1 to TRBJ2-7, with 7 nucleotides matching TRBD2. The DNA end is more similar to TRBJ2-1, so the J call may be wrong. The CDR3 runs to 14 residues. CDR1 and CDR2 (germline): SQVTM, ANQGSEA. The CDR3 DNA is TGCAGCGTAGCGGGACGGGGCTCCTACAATGAGCAGTTCTTC. This sequence encodes CSVAGRGSYNEQFF.

This chain links TRBV7-2 with TRBJ2-2, with 9 bases matching TRBD2. This CDR3 comprises 13 residues. V was pared by 3 bases and J by 11 bases, with 4 bases of the junction left unmatched. Germline lookup yields CDR1 SGHTA and CDR2 FQGNSA. The CDR3 DNA reads TGTGCCAGCAGCTTGGGACTAGCCAACGAGCTGTTTTTT. This sequence encodes CASSLGLANELFF. The whole variable domain, remainder taken from reference TRBV7-2 and TRBJ2-2, is GAGVSQSPSNKVTEKGKDVELRCDPISGHTALYWYRQSLGQGLEFLIYFQGNSAPDKSGLPSDRFSAERTGGSVSTLTIQRTQQEDSAVYLCASSLGLANELFFGEGSRLTVL.

The V gene is TRBV7-2, the J gene TRBJ2-5; TRBD1 matches at 11 bases. The tail of the sequence fits TRBJ2-1 better, so the J call may be wrong. This CDR3 is 14 amino acids long. From germline, CDR1 is SGHTA and CDR2 FQGNSA. The CDR3 region has the DNA TGTGCCAGCAGCGCGGACAGGGGGCTGGATGAGCAGTTCTTC. Translated, it gives CASSADRGLDEQFF.

Worth noting for this clonotype: This may be a read error: a much more frequent sequence differs by one nucleotide. The chain links TRBV14 to TRBJ2-5; 7 nucleotides match TRBD1. The CDR3 totals 16 residues. Germline CDR1 and CDR2: SGHDN and FVKESK. J lost 4 bases, V lost 0 bases, and 8 bases had no gene match. The CDR3 reads CASSQDFRGKLETQYF. CDR3 DNA: TGTGCCAGCAGCCAAGACTTCAGGGGGAAACTAGAGACCCAGTACTTC.

This clonotype has only a few counts. CDR3 in DNA: TGTGCCAGCAGCTCCGACTACAGGGGCTCTGGAAACACCATATATTTT. Translated, it gives CASSSDYRGSGNTIYF. The V call is TRBV5-8, the J call TRBJ1-3, with 7 bases matching TRBD1. The CDR3 is 16 amino acids. Per germline, CDR1 SGHTS and CDR2 YDEGEE. J gave up 0 bases and V 3 bases, and 6 bases lay outside the gene matches.

This clonotype was seen many times. V and J are TRBV6-1 and TRBJ1-2; D possibly corresponds to TRBD1 (6 bases). This CDR3 contains 15 residues. Germline-derived CDR1 and CDR2 are MNHNS and SASEGT. V dropped 1 base and J dropped 6 bases, with 15 bases sitting between them. Written as DNA, the CDR3 is TGTGCCAGCAGTGAAGGGCCTGGGGGCAGACATGGCTACACCTTC. This encodes CASSEGPGGRHGYTF.

This clonotype was counted many times. J is TRBJ2-5 and V is TRBV11-2; D might be TRBD1 (5 bases). The CDR3 extends over 15 amino acids. Trimming pared 1 base from V and 2 bases from J, leaving 11 bases between. Germline loops: CDR1 SGHAT, CDR2 FQNNGV. The CDR3, as DNA: TGTGCCAGCAGCTTAGGGGGCAGGATGCAAGAGACCCAGTACTTC. Translating it yields CASSLGGRMQETQYF.

Points on this clonotype: Compared with germline, one end of the junction differs, possibly owing to a read error. This chain links TRBV7-9 with TRBJ2-2; the D gene is possibly TRBD2 (6 bases). CDR3 length equals 13 residues. Germline V gene sequence: CDR1 SEHNR, CDR2 FQNEAQ (reference sequence). The CDR3 loop reads CASSLVAGGELFF. The CDR3 coding sequence is TGCGCCAGCAGCTTGGTTGCGGGAGGGGAGCTGTTTTTT.